This entry lists 12 T cell receptor beta chains sequenced from one sample in a study of T cell repertoires in cytomegalovirus infection. TCRdb fed the reads into MiXCR, producing one record per CDR3 protein. The sample includes around 280,000 distinct CDR3 sequences, about 8.8% of them seen just once. The sequenced sample was PBMCs. These TCRs come from a human donor in good health (CMV status not recorded). Some clones in this sample may be carry-over from other donors' samples.

The chain has TRBV6-5 and TRBJ1-1; D gene unclear. CDR1 and CDR2 (germline): MNHEY, SVGAGI. The CDR3 has 13 amino acids. The V gene lost 0 bases and the J gene lost 0 bases, with 2 bases spanning the gap. CDR3 loop: CASSYSMNTEAFF. CDR3 sequence (DNA): TGTGCCAGCAGTTACTCCATGAACACTGAAGCTTTCTTT.

This clonotype has ten or more counts. The chain links TRBV20-1 to TRBJ2-7; D call uncertain. V lost 3 bases, J lost 1 base, and 13 bases lay in between. CDR3 length: 14 residues. Per the germline V gene, CDR1 is DFQATT and CDR2 is SNEGSKA (reference sequence). The CDR3 region is CSARGSGSSYEQYV. DNA of the CDR3: TGCAGTGCTAGGGGGTCTGGCAGTTCCTACGAGCAGTACGTC.

The chain uses TRBV28 and TRBJ2-7, with D hard to call. Trimming stripped 8 bases from V and 2 bases from J, with 19 bases between. This CDR3 contains 15 residues. Germline V gene data show CDR1 as MDHEN and CDR2 as SYDVKM. In DNA form, the CDR3 reads TGTGCCAGCTCTCTCACTCCCAAAGCACCCTACGAGCAGTACGTC. The encoded protein is CASSLTPKAPYEQYV.

This clonotype was counted once. The chain couples TRBV28 to TRBJ2-7; a weak D match, TRBD2 (6 bases). Per the germline V gene, CDR1 is MDHEN and CDR2 is SYDVKM. The CDR3 consists of 14 residues. V was shortened by 8 bases and J by 5 bases, with 19 bases between the two germline ends. The CDR3 nucleotides read TGTGCCAGCGGTTATAGCGGATCACGTAACGAGCAGTACGTC. This encodes CASGYSGSRNEQYV.

J is TRBJ2-7 and V is TRBV5-5; D possibly corresponds to TRBD1 (7 bases). Trimming left V 5 bases short and J 0 bases short, with 18 bases between. The CDR3 is 16 amino acids. CDR1 and CDR2 (germline): SGHKS, YYEKEE (reference sequence). CDR3 sequence: CASRAGQFRYSYEQYV. As DNA, the CDR3 is TGTGCCAGCAGGGCGGGACAGTTTCGTTACTCCTACGAGCAGTACGTC.

This clonotype appeared many times. V and J are TRBV18 and TRBJ1-2; perhaps TRBD1 as D (6 bases). This CDR3 spans 13 amino acids. Germline V gives CDR1 KGHSH, CDR2 LQKENI. V dropped 2 bases and J dropped 8 bases, with 12 bases sitting between them. The CDR3 nucleotides are TGTGCCAGCTCACCAAGGGGGGGAGACGGCTACACCTTC. This encodes CASSPRGGDGYTF.

This clonotype was seen repeatedly, ten times or more. V gene TRBV7-2 combines with J gene TRBJ2-2; perhaps TRBD2 as D (6 bases). V was cut by 5 bases and J by 6 bases, with 13 bases left in between. The CDR3 consists of 14 residues. Germline-derived CDR1 and CDR2 are SGHTA and FQGNSA. In nucleotides, the CDR3 is TGTGCCAGCAGCCTGGTGGGGGGTCCCGGGGAGCTGTTTTTT. Amino acid sequence: CASSLVGGPGELFF.

There are many counts of this clonotype. The rearrangement links TRBV28 to TRBJ1-2; D is undetermined. Trimming left V 8 bases short and J 5 bases short, with 18 bases between. The CDR3 contains 14 residues. Germline V gives CDR1 MDHEN, CDR2 SYDVKM. CDR3 protein: CASSIFTGEYGYTF. DNA for the CDR3: TGTGCCAGCTCTATCTTCACCGGGGAGTATGGCTACACCTTC.

This clonotype was detected ten times or more. The chain is built from TRBV7-9 and TRBJ2-7; TRBD1 agrees at 10 bases. Germline CDR1 SEHNR, CDR2 FQNEAQ (reference sequence). The V gene end was trimmed by 5 bases and the J gene end by 2 bases; junction bases not matched to a gene: 6. This CDR3 comprises 15 residues. The CDR3 coding sequence is TGTGCCAGCAGCGCCCGGGACAGGGGCCCCTACGAGCAGTACTTC. Translation: CASSARDRGPYEQYF.

In its sample, this clonotype was seen many times. V and J are TRBV15 and TRBJ1-6; D call uncertain. In germline, CDR1 is LNHNV, CDR2 YYDKDF (reference sequence). There are 18 residues in the CDR3. The V end lost 0 bases, the J end lost 3 bases, and 15 bases lay between the germline ends. This CDR3 reads CATSRDPLGGDYNSPLHF. Written as DNA, the CDR3 is TGTGCCACCAGCAGAGATCCCCTGGGCGGGGACTATAATTCACCCCTCCACTTT.

This clonotype was picked up many times. The rearrangement uses TRBV18 and TRBJ1-5; a possible D gene is TRBD1 (6 bases). V was clipped by 2 bases and J by 1 base, with 15 bases between them. The length of the CDR3 is 17 residues. The germline CDR1 and CDR2 sequences are KGHSH and LQKENI. The CDR3 nucleotides are TGTGCCAGCTCACCAAGCCCGTCAGGGGCCAGCAATCAGCCCCAGCATTTT. Amino acids: CASSPSPSGASNQPQHF.

The J gene is TRBJ2-1, the V gene TRBV5-1; D not resolved. V gave up 2 bases and J gave up 5 bases, with 8 bases separating them. Germline CDR1 and CDR2: SGHRS and YFSETQ. This CDR3 spans 13 amino acids. The CDR3 is CASSFRSNNEQFF. The CDR3 DNA follows: TGCGCCAGCAGCTTCAGGAGCAACAATGAGCAGTTCTTC. Combining the CDR3 with reference TRBV5-1 and TRBJ2-1 gives the whole variable domain KAGVTQTPRYLIKTRGQQVTLSCSPISGHRSVSWYQQTPGQGLQFLFEYFSETQRNKGNFPGRFSGRQFSNSRSEMNVSTLELGDSALYLCASSFRSNNEQFFGPGTRLTVL.